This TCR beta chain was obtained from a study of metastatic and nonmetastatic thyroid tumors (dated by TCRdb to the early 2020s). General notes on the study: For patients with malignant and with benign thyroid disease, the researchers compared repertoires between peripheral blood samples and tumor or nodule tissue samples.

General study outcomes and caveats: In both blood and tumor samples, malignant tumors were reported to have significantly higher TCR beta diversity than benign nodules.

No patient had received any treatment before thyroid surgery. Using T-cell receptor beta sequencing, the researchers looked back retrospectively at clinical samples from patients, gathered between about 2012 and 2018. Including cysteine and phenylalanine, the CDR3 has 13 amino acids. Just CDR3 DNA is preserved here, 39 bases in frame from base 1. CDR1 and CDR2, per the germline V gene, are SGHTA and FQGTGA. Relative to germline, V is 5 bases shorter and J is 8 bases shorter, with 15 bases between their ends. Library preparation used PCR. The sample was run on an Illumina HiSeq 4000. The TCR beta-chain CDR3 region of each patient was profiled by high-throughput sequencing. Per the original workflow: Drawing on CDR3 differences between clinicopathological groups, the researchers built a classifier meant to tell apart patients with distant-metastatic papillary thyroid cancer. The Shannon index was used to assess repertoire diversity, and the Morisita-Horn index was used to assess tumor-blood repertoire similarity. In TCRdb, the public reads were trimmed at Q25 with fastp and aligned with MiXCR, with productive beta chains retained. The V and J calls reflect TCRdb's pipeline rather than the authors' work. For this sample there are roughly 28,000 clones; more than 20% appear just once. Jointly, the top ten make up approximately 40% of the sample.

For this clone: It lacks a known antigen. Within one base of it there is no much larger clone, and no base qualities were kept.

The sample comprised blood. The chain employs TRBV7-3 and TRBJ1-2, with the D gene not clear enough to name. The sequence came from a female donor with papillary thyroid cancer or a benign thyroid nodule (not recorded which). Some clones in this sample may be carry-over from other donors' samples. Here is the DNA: TGTGCCAGCAGCCCGGACGGCGGAGGGGGCTACACCTTC. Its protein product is CASSPDGGGGYTF.